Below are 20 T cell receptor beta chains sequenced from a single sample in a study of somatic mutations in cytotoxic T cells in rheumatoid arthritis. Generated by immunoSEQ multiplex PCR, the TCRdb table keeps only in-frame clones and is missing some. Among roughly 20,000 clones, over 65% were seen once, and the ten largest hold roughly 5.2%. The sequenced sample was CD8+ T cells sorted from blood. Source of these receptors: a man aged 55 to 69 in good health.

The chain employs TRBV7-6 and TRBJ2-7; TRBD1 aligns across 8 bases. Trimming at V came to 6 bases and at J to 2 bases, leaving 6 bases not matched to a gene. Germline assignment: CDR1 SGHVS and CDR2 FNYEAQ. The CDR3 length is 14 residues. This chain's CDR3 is CASSPDREPYEQYF. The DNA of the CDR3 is TGTGCCAGCAGTCCGGACAGGGAGCCCTACGAGCAGTACTTC.

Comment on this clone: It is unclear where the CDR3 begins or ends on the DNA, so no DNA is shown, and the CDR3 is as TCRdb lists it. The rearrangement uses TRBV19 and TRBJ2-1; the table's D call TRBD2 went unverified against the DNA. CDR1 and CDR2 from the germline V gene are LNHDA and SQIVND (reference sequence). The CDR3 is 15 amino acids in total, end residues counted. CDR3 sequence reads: CASSILESSYNEQFF.

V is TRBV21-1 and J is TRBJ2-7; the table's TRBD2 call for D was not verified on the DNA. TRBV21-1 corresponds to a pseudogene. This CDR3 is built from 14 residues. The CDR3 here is CASTQSLAIYEQYF. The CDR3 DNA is TGTGCCAGCACCCAATCCCTAGCAATCTACGAGCAGTACTTC.

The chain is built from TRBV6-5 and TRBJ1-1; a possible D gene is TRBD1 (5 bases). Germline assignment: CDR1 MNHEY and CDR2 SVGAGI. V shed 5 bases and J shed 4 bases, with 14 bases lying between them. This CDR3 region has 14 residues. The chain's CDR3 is CASSKTAGGTEAFF. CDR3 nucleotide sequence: TGTGCCAGCAGTAAGACGGCCGGGGGCACTGAAGCTTTCTTT.

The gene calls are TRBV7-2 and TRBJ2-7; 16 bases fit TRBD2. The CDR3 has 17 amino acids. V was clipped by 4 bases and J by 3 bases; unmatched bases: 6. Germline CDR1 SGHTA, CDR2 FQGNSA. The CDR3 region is CASSYPGLAGGSYEQYF. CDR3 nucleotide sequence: TGTGCCAGCAGCTATCCGGGACTAGCGGGAGGGAGCTACGAGCAGTACTTC.

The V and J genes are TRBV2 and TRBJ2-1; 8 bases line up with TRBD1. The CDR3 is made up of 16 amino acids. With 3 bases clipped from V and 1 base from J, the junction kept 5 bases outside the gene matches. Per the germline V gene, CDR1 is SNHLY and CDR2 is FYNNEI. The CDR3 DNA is TGTGCCAGCAGTGACGAGGGACAGGTGTCCTACAATGAGCAGTTCTTC. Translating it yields CASSDEGQVSYNEQFF.

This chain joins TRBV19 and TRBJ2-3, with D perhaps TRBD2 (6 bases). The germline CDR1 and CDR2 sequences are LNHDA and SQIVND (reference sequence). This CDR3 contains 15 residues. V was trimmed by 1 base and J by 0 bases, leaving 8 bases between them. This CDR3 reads CASSIGGGSTDTQYF. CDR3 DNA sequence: TGTGCCAGTAGTATAGGCGGAGGGAGCACAGATACGCAGTATTTT.

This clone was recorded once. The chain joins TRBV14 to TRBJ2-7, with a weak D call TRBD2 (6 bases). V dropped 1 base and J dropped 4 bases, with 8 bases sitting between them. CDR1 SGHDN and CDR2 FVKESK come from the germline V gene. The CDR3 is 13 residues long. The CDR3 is CASSQGTTYEQYF. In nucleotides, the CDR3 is TGTGCCAGCAGCCAAGGGACTACTTACGAGCAGTACTTC.

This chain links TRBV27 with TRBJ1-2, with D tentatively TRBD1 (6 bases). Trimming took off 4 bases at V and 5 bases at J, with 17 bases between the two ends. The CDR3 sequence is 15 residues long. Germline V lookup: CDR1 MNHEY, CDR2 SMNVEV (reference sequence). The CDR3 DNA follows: TGTGCCAGCAGTTATAGGGACATCAGTCCTTATGGCTACACCTTC. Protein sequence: CASSYRDISPYGYTF.

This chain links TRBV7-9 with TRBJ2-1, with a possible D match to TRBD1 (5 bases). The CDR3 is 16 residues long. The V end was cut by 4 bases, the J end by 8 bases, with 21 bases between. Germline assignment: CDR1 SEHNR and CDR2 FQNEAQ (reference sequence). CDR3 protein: CASSSPAAGPTYEQFF. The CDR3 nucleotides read TGTGCCAGCAGCTCCCCCGCGGCAGGGCCCACCTATGAGCAGTTCTTC. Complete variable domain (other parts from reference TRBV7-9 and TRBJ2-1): DTGVSQNPRHKITKRGQNVTFRCDPISEHNRLYWYRQTLGQGPEFLTYFQNEAQLEKSRLLSDRFSAERPKGSFSTLEIQRTEQGDSAMYLCASSSPAAGPTYEQFFGPGTRLTVL.

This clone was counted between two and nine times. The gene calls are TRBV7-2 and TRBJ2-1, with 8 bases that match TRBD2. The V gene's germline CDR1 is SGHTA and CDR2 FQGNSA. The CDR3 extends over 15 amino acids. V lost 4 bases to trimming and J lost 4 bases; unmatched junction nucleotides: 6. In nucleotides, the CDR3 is TGTGCCAGCAGCTCCAGCGGGGGAACATACAATGAGCAGTTCTTC. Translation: CASSSSGGTYNEQFF.

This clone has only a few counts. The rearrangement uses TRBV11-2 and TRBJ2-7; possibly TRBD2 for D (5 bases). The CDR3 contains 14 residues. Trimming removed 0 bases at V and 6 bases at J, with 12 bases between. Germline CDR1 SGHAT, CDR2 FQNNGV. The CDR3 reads CASSLDLAPPEQYF. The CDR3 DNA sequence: TGTGCCAGCAGCTTAGACTTAGCGCCACCCGAGCAGTACTTC.

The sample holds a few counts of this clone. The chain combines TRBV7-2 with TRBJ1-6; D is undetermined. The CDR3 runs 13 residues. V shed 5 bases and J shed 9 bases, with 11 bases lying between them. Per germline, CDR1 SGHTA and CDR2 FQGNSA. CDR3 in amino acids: CASSQNSLSPLHF. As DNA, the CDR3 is TGTGCCAGCAGCCAAAACAGTCTTTCACCCCTCCACTTT.

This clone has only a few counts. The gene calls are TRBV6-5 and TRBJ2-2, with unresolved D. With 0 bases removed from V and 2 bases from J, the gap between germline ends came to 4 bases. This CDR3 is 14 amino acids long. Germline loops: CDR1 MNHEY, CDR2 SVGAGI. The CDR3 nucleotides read TGTGCCAGCAGTTACTCGAGCAACACCGGGGAGCTGTTTTTT. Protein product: CASSYSSNTGELFF.

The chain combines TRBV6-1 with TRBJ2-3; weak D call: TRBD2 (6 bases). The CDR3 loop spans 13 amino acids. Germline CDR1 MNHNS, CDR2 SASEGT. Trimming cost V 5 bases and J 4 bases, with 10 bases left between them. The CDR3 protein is CASSLGGADTQYF. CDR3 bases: TGTGCCAGCAGTCTGGGGGGAGCAGATACGCAGTATTTT.

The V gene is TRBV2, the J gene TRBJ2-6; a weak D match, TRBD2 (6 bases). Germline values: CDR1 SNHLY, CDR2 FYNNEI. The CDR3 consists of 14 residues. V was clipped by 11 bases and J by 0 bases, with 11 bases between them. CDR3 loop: CAHMEGSGANVLTF. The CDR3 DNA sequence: TGTGCCCACATGGAGGGCTCTGGGGCCAACGTCCTGACTTTC. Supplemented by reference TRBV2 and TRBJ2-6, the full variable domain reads EPEVTQTPSHQVTQMGQEVILRCVPISNHLYFYWYRQILGQKVEFLVSFYNNEISEKSEIFDDQFSVERPDGSNFTLKIRSTKLEDSAMYFCAHMEGSGANVLTFGAGSRLTVL.

This CDR3 is CASSWGGDYGYTF. For the CDR3, the DNA is TGCGCCAGCAGCTGGGGGGGCGACTATGGCTACACCTTC. The chain is built from TRBV5-1 and TRBJ1-2; TRBD1 is a possible D gene (6 bases). Germline CDR1 and CDR2: SGHRS and YFSETQ. V was clipped by 3 bases and J by 3 bases, with 9 bases between them. This CDR3 has 13 amino acids.

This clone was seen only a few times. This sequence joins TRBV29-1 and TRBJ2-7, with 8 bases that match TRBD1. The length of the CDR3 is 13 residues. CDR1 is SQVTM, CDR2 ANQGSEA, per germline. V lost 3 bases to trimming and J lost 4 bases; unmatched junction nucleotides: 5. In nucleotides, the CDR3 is TGCAGCGTTGAGGACAGGGATCCGTACGAGCAGTACTTC. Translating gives CSVEDRDPYEQYF.

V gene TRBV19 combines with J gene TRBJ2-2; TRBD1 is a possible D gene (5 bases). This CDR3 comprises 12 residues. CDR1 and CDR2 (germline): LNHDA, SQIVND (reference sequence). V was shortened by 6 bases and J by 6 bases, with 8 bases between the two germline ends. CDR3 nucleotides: TGTGCCAGTAGGTCAGGGCCCGGGGAGCTGTTTTTT. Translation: CASRSGPGELFF.

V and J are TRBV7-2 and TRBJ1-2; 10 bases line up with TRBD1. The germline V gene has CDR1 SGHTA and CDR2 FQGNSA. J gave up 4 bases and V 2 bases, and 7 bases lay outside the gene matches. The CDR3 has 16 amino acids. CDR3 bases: TGTGCCAGCAGCTTATGGACAGGGGGGTCCTCCTATGGCTACACCTTC. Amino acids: CASSLWTGGSSYGYTF.